Listed here are 24 T cell receptor beta chains from one sample, sequenced in a study of blood T cell repertoires in COVID-19. Using immunoSEQ multiplex PCR, the repertoire was profiled, and TCRdb retains in-frame clones only, with some absent. Of 260,000 or so clones in the sample, around 82% were seen once. Sequencing used peripheral blood. The receptors were gathered from a human donor in a cohort sampled during active COVID-19.

In DNA, the CDR3 is TGTGCCAGCAGCCCAGGACAGAGCTCCTACAATGAGCAGTTCTTC. This translates into CASSPGQSSYNEQFF. The V call is TRBV9, the J call TRBJ2-1; D may be TRBD1 (6 bases). Germline V CDR1 and CDR2: SGDLS, YYNGEE. This CDR3 spans 15 amino acids. Trimming left V 4 bases short and J 0 bases short, with 11 bases between.

The chain combines TRBV19 with TRBJ1-1; D is uncertain. This CDR3 comprises 13 residues. The germline V and J ends were trimmed by 9 bases and 1 base, with 12 bases remaining between them. Germline CDR1 LNHDA, CDR2 SQIVND (reference sequence). The CDR3 protein is CASIRHSNTEAFF. CDR3 in DNA: TGTGCCAGCATAAGACATTCGAACACTGAAGCTTTCTTT.

The gene calls are TRBV4-3 and TRBJ2-2; D might be TRBD2 (6 bases). There are 17 residues in the CDR3. Germline V gives CDR1 LGHNA, CDR2 YSLEER. The V gene lost 3 bases and the J gene lost 0 bases, with 14 bases spanning the gap. The chain's CDR3 is CASSQGLRGTNTGELFF. The CDR3 DNA follows: TGCGCCAGCAGCCAGGGCCTCCGGGGGACGAACACCGGGGAGCTGTTTTTT.

J is TRBJ2-2 and V is TRBV5-1; 11 bases fit TRBD1. With V trimmed by 5 bases and J by 6 bases, 6 bases remained unmatched. Germline assignment: CDR1 SGHRS and CDR2 YFSETQ. This CDR3 contains 15 residues. The CDR3: CASSHPGQGAGELFF. The CDR3 DNA follows: TGCGCCAGCAGTCATCCGGGACAGGGGGCCGGGGAGCTGTTTTTT.

The chain recombines TRBV6-5 with TRBJ1-2; 7 bases are shared with TRBD1. CDR3 length equals 15 residues. V lost 6 bases and J lost 5; bases outside the gene matches: 12. CDR1 and CDR2 from the germline V gene are MNHEY and SVGAGI. The CDR3 coding sequence is TGTGCCAGCAGAACTCGATCAATACAGGGGTATGGCTACACCTTC. It is translated as CASRTRSIQGYGYTF.

The chain recombines TRBV10-3 with TRBJ2-2, with TRBD1 identical over 8 bases. This CDR3 comprises 16 residues. V was clipped by 7 bases and J by 2 bases; unmatched bases: 9. CDR1 and CDR2 (germline): ENHRY, SYGVKD. The CDR3 loop reads CAITASGQGNTGELFF. In DNA, the CDR3 is TGTGCCATCACCGCCAGTGGACAGGGCAACACCGGGGAGCTGTTTTTT.

This chain joins TRBV5-6 and TRBJ2-1; 10 nucleotides align to TRBD1. Per germline, CDR1 SGHDT and CDR2 YYEEEE. V dropped 1 base and J dropped 9; count of bases not matched to a gene: 10. The CDR3 has 16 amino acids. CDR3 coding DNA: TGTGCCAGCAGCTTGCCAGGACAGGGGGAAGAGGTTGAGCAGTTCTTC. It translates to CASSLPGQGEEVEQFF.

The chain uses TRBV11-1 and TRBJ2-2, with D unresolved. The CDR3 totals 13 residues. Germline values: CDR1 SGHAT, CDR2 FQDESV (reference sequence). The ends were cut back, 3 bases at V and 1 base at J, with 3 bases in the middle. The CDR3: CASSFKNTGELFF. The CDR3 region has the DNA TGTGCCAGCAGCTTTAAGAACACCGGGGAGCTGTTTTTT.

This clone was observed once. The V and J genes are TRBV19 and TRBJ1-1; 8 bases fit TRBD1. Trimming cost V 5 bases and J 4 bases; bases outside gene matches: 15. Germline values: CDR1 LNHDA, CDR2 SQIVND (reference sequence). There are 17 residues in the CDR3. The CDR3: CASSPGQGRGLSTEAFF. CDR3 nucleotide sequence: TGTGCCAGTAGTCCAGGACAGGGACGGGGTTTGAGCACTGAAGCTTTCTTT.

This rearrangement joins TRBV7-8 to TRBJ2-7, with TRBD2 as a possible D gene (5 bases). The CDR3 is 16 residues long. The germline V and J ends were trimmed by 2 bases and 4 bases, with 18 bases remaining between them. Germline-derived CDR1 and CDR2 are SGHVS and FQNEAQ. In DNA, the CDR3 is TGTGCCAGCAGCTTATTCGACCGGGATACCCTTTACGAGCAGTACTTC. Its translation: CASSLFDRDTLYEQYF.

The genes are TRBV24-1 and TRBJ2-3, with 7 bases fitting TRBD1. The length of the CDR3 is 16 residues. The germline gives CDR1 KGHDR, CDR2 SFDVKD. With 3 bases clipped from V and 2 bases from J, the junction kept 7 bases outside the gene matches. The CDR3, as DNA: TGTGCCACCAGTGATCGGACAGGACCGCACACAGATACGCAGTATTTT. It encodes CATSDRTGPHTDTQYF.

The chain couples TRBV10-1 to TRBJ2-3, with 8 bases lining up with TRBD1. Per the germline V gene, CDR1 is WNHNN and CDR2 is SYGVQD (reference sequence). V lost 1 base, J lost 4 bases, and 4 bases stayed unmatched. The CDR3 has 15 residues. The CDR3 sequence: CASSEFGQGSDTQYF. For the CDR3, the DNA is TGCGCCAGCAGTGAGTTTGGACAGGGCTCAGATACGCAGTATTTT.

The rearrangement links TRBV6-5 to TRBJ2-1, with D perhaps matching TRBD2 (5 bases). Germline loops: CDR1 MNHEY, CDR2 SVGAGI. The CDR3 loop spans 13 amino acids. V lost 4 bases and J lost 4, with 8 bases in between. CDR3 in DNA: TGTGCCAGCAGTTTAGGACTGTACAATGAGCAGTTCTTC. Encoded protein: CASSLGLYNEQFF.

The chain uses TRBV7-2 and TRBJ1-2; D is unresolved. CDR3 length equals 15 residues. V shed 5 bases and J shed 2 bases, with 15 bases lying between them. Germline V gene sequence: CDR1 SGHTA, CDR2 FQGNSA. CDR3 nucleotides: TGTGCCAGCAGCCCAGCCGGCGGCTCGAACTATGGCTACACCTTC. Amino acid sequence: CASSPAGGSNYGYTF.

This chain uses TRBV9 with TRBJ1-5; D gene unclear. Trimming cost V 0 bases and J 4 bases, with 8 bases left between them. In germline, CDR1 is SGDLS, CDR2 YYNGEE. This CDR3 has 14 residues. DNA of the CDR3: TGTGCCAGCAGCGTAGGCGGGAGGAATCAGCCCCAGCATTTT. This translates into CASSVGGRNQPQHF. Full variable domain (missing parts from reference TRBV9 and TRBJ1-5): DSGVTQTPKHLITATGQRVTLRCSPRSGDLSVYWYQQSLDQGLQFLIQYYNGEERAKGNILERFSAQQFPDLHSELNLSSLELGDSALYFCASSVGGRNQPQHFGDGTRLSIL.

J is TRBJ2-3 and V is TRBV2; 7 nucleotides agree with TRBD1. CDR1 SNHLY and CDR2 FYNNEI come from the germline V gene. The CDR3 spans 15 residues. Losses at the gene ends were 7 bases for V and 2 bases for J; bases not matched to a gene: 9. Written as DNA, the CDR3 is TGTGCCAGCACTTACGGACAGGCGACCACAGATACGCAGTATTTT. It translates to CASTYGQATTDTQYF.

The chain couples TRBV7-8 to TRBJ2-7, with a weak D call TRBD2 (6 bases). Per germline, CDR1 SGHVS and CDR2 FQNEAQ. There are 17 residues in the CDR3. Trimming took 0 bases from V and 4 from J, leaving 19 bases between them. CDR3 protein: CASSLAVGLASTYEQYF. The CDR3 nucleotides are TGTGCCAGCAGCTTAGCGGTCGGGCTAGCGAGTACATACGAGCAGTACTTC. The complete variable domain, with remaining parts taken from reference TRBV7-8 and TRBJ2-7, reads GAGVSQSPRYKVAKRGQDVALRCDPISGHVSLFWYQQALGQGPEFLTYFQNEAQLDKSGLPSDRFFAERPEGSVSTLKIQRTQQEDSAVYLCASSLAVGLASTYEQYFGPGTRLTVT.

The chain recombines TRBV19 with TRBJ2-7, with unresolved D. The germline CDR1 and CDR2 sequences are LNHDA and SQIVND (reference sequence). Trimming took 4 bases from V and 1 from J, leaving 11 bases between them. This CDR3 comprises 14 residues. The CDR3 loop is CASSSALVSYEQYF. In nucleotides, the CDR3 is TGTGCCAGTAGTAGCGCTCTGGTTTCCTACGAGCAGTACTTC.

The chain combines TRBV5-5 with TRBJ1-4; D gene unclear. Deletions cut 3 bases from V and 0 bases from J, with 6 bases between. CDR1 and CDR2 (germline): SGHKS, YYEKEE (reference sequence). This CDR3 comprises 14 residues. For the CDR3, the DNA is TGTGCCAGCAGCTCTAGACCAACTAATGAAAAACTGTTTTTT. Translation gives CASSSRPTNEKLFF.

In this sample, this clone turned up a few times. The chain has TRBV5-4 and TRBJ2-2, with 8 bases aligning to TRBD1. V was clipped by 4 bases and J by 4 bases; unmatched bases: 6. This CDR3 is built from 15 residues. CDR1 is SGHNT, CDR2 YYREEE, per germline (reference sequence). The DNA for the CDR3 is TGTGCCAGCAGCACCGGGACAGGTTCCACCGGGGAGCTGTTTTTT. This codes for CASSTGTGSTGELFF.

The V and J genes are TRBV6-5 and TRBJ2-7, with D maybe TRBD1 (6 bases). The CDR3 length is 13 residues. V lost 5 bases and J lost 1, with 9 bases in between. The V gene's germline CDR1 is MNHEY and CDR2 SVGAGI. CDR3 sequence: CASSRTASYEQYF. The DNA for the CDR3 is TGTGCCAGCAGTCGGACAGCATCCTACGAGCAGTACTTC.

The chain recombines TRBV3-1 (or the pseudogene TRBV3-2) with TRBJ1-2, with D maybe TRBD1 (5 bases). V lost 1 base to trimming and J lost 4 bases, with 10 bases between them. This CDR3 comprises 14 residues. Germline CDR1 and CDR2: LGHDT and YNNKEL (reference sequence). DNA for the CDR3: TGTGCCAGCAGCCAAGGGACACCGGTCTATGGCTACACCTTC. Translation gives CASSQGTPVYGYTF.

The rearrangement uses TRBV3-1 (or the pseudogene TRBV3-2) and TRBJ2-1, with TRBD2 matching over 9 bases. The CDR3 length is 17 residues. Germline V gene sequence: CDR1 LGHDT, CDR2 YNNKEL (reference sequence). V trimming: 4 bases; J trimming: 1 base; junction bases outside the gene matches: 8. The CDR3 loop is CASSPFLAGDSYNEQFF. CDR3 DNA: TGTGCCAGCAGCCCATTTTTAGCGGGGGATTCCTACAATGAGCAGTTCTTC.

The J gene is TRBJ2-7, the V gene TRBV5-1, with 8 positions matching TRBD1. Germline-derived CDR1 and CDR2 are SGHRS and YFSETQ. J lost 3 bases, V lost 4 bases, and 12 bases had no gene match. The CDR3 covers 16 residues. The CDR3 coding sequence is TGCGCCAGCAGCCCCGGACAGGGAATGGTTGGCTACGAGCAGTACTTC. Translated: CASSPGQGMVGYEQYF.